This T cell receptor (beta chain) was captured by sequencing in a study of shared clonotypes between healthy human individuals. Turning to the study itself: Plates per donor: three CD4 naive, three CD4 memory, two CD8 naive, one CD8 memory.

Study results and caveats: Naive subsets tended to show greater estimated richness than memory subsets. Generation probabilities were higher for clonotypes shared across all four sorted-subset donors than for unshared ones.

Some clones are missing from TCRdb's copy, which holds only in-frame ones; the method was immunoSEQ multiplex PCR. The sample includes 1 million to 1.2 million clones, around three quarters seen only once; the top ten take more than 0.85%. Subsets obtained from CD4+ cells comprised CD45RA+ naive and CD45RA-negative memory cells. This CDR3 has 15 amino acids. Germline V CDR1 and CDR2: KGHSH, LQKENI. V trimming: 1 base; J trimming: 1 base; junction bases outside the gene matches: 3. Concerning this clone itself: Its antigen is as yet unknown.

The sequence was obtained from a young man in good health. Some clones in this sample may be carry-over from other donors' samples. The rearrangement links TRBV18 to TRBJ1-1; 7 nucleotides agree with TRBD1. Sequencing input: memory CD4+ T cells from PBMCs. Subset given: CD45RA-negative fraction. The CDR3 is CASSPQGAWNTEAFF. CDR3 nucleotides: TGTGCCAGCTCACCACAGGGGGCCTGGAACACTGAAGCTTTCTTT.